This T cell receptor (beta chain) came from a study of blood T cell repertoires in COVID-19. The wider study: Acute and convalescent COVID-19 specimens originated in the United States, Italy and Spain. Nucleic acid was either cDNA or gDNA, and it came from T cells, B-cell-depleted T cells, or PBMCs.

The CDR3 has 16 amino acids. Germline-derived CDR1 and CDR2 are MGHRA and YSYEKL. J gave up 8 bases and V 0 bases, and 6 bases lay outside the gene matches. Original handling: Quantification of nucleated cells was approximated via reference gene primer amplification. Assay: immunoSEQ multiplex PCR; the TCRdb copy retains only in-frame clones and omits some. That table is the source of V, J and clone size, and D and trimming were worked out from the DNA. The sample includes 74,000 or so clones, 75% to 90% of them seen just once. This clone showed up just once. The clonotype was recovered from a human donor in a cohort sampled during active COVID-19. The rearrangement links TRBV4-1 to TRBJ1-4; 10 nucleotides match TRBD1. The sequencing sample was made of peripheral blood. The CDR3 DNA sequence: TGCGCCAGCAGCCAAGATCCGGGACAGGGGAACGAAAAACTGTTTTTT. Its translation is CASSQDPGQGNEKLFF.